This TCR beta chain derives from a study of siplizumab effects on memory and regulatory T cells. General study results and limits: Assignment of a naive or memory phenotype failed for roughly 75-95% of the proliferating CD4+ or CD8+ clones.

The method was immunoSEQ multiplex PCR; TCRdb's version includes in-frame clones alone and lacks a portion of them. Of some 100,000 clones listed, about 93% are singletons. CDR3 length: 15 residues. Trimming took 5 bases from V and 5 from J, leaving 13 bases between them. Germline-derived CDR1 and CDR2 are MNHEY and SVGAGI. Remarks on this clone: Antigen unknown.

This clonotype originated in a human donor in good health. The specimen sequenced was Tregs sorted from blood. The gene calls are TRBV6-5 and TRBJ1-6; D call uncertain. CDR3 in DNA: TGTGCCAGCAGTCTCCGACCGGTTCATAATTCACCCCTCCACTTT. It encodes CASSLRPVHNSPLHF.